This T cell receptor beta chain is from a study of blood T cell repertoires in COVID-19. Study as a whole: Whether acute or convalescent, the COVID-19 samples came from the United States, Italy and Spain. PBMCs, B-cell-depleted T cells, or T cells provided the cDNA or gDNA that made up the material.

The CDR3 extends over 17 amino acids. The J segment lost 5 bases and the V segment lost 1 base, leaving 8 bases of the junction unmatched. Germline V lookup: CDR1 MDHEN, CDR2 SYDVKM. Original processing notes: Nucleated cell counts were estimated from reference gene primer amplification. Only in-frame clones appear in the TCRdb table, and some are missing; sequencing was by immunoSEQ multiplex PCR. Clone size and the V and J calls come from that table; the DNA yielded D and trimming. The table records about 210,000 clones, about 80% of them present only once. This chain links TRBV28 with TRBJ2-1; TRBD1 matches at 10 bases. The source of this sequence is a man in his fifties or sixties with acute or convalescent COVID-19. Sample: peripheral blood. The CDR3, as DNA: TGTGCCAGCAGTTTATATGGGACAGGGGTGAGGGACAATGAGCAGTTCTTC. Translated, it gives CASSLYGTGVRDNEQFF.